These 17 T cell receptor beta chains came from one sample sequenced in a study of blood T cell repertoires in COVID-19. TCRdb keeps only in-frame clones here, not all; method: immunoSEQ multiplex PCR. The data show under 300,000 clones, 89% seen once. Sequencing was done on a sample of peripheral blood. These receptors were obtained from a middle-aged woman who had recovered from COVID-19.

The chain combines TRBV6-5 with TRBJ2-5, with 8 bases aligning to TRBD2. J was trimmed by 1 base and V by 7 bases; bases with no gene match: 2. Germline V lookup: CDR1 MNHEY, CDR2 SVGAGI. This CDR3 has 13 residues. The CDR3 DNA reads TGTGCCAGCACCGGGGGGGCCCAAGAGACCCAGTACTTC. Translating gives CASTGGAQETQYF.

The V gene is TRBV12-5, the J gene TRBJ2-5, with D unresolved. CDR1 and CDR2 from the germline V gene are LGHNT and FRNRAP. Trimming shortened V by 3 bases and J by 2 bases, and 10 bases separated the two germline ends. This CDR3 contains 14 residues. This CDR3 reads CASGFATVQETQYF. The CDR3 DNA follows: TGTGCTAGTGGTTTCGCGACTGTTCAAGAGACCCAGTACTTC.

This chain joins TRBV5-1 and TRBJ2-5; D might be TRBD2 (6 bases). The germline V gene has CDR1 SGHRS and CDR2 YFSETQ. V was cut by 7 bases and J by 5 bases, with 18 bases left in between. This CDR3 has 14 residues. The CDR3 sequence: CASAPSGLGETQYF. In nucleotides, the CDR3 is TGCGCCAGCGCTCCCAGCGGGCTTGGGGAGACCCAGTACTTC.

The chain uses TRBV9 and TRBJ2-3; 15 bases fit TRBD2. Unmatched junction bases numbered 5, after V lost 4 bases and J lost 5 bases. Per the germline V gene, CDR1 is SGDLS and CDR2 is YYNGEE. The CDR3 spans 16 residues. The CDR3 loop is CASSSGTSGGRDTQYF. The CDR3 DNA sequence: TGTGCCAGCAGCTCTGGGACTAGCGGGGGGAGAGATACGCAGTATTTT.

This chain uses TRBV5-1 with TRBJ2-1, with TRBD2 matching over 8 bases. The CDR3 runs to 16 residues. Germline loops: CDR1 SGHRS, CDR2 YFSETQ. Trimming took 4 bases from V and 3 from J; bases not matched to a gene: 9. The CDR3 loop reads CASSPTRGVYYNEQFF. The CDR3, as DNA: TGCGCCAGCAGCCCTACGCGGGGGGTTTACTACAATGAGCAGTTCTTC.

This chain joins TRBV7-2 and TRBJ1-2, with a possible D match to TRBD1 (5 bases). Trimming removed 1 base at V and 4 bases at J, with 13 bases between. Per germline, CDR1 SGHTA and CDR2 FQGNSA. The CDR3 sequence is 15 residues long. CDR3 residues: CASSLVDRDFYGYTF. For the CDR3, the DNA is TGTGCCAGCAGCTTAGTTGACAGAGACTTCTATGGCTACACCTTC.

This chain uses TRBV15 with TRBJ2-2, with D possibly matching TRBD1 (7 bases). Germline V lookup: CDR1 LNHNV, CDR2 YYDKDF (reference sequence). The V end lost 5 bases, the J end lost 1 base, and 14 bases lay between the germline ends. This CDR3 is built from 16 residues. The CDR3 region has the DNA TGTGCCACCAGCCTCCAGGGGGGCGGGAACACCGGGGAGCTGTTTTTT. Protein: CATSLQGGGNTGELFF.

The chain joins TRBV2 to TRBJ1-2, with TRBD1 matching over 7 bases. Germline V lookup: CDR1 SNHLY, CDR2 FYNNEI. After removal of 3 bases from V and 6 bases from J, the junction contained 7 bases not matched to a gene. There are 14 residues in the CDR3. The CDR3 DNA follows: TGTGCCAGCAGTGATCGGACAGGCACCGATGGCTACACCTTC. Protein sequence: CASSDRTGTDGYTF.

In DNA, the CDR3 is TGTGCCAGCAGACAGCCTTGGCGGGAGAAGGACAATGAGCAGTTCTTC. Its protein is CASRQPWREKDNEQFF. J is TRBJ2-1 and V is TRBV7-9; 7 bases are a match to TRBD2. J gave up 5 bases and V 6 bases, and 13 bases lay outside the gene matches. The CDR3 sequence is 16 residues long. CDR1 and CDR2 (germline): SEHNR, FQNEAQ (reference sequence).

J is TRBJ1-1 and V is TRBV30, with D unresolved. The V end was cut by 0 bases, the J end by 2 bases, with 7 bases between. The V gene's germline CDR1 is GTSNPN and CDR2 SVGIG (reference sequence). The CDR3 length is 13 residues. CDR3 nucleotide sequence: TGTGCCTGGAGTGTACGGAGAAACACTGAAGCTTTCTTT. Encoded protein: CAWSVRRNTEAFF.

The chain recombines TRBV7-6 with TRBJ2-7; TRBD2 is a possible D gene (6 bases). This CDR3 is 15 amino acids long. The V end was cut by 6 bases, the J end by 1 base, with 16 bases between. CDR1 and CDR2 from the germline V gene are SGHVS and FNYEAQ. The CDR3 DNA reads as TGTGCCAGCAGTCGCGGACTACACTTTTCCTACGAGCAGTACGTC. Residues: CASSRGLHFSYEQYV.

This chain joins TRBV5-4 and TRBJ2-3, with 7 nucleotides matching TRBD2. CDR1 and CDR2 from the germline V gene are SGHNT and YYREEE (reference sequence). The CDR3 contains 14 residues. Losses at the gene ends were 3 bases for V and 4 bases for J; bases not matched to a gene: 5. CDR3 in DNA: TGTGCCAGCAGCTCTCTGGGGGGGGCAGATACGCAGTATTTT. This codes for CASSSLGGADTQYF. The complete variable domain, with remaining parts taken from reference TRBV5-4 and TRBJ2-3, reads ETGVTQSPTHLIKTRGQQVTLRCSSQSGHNTVSWYQQALGQGPQFIFQYYREEENGRGNFPPRFSGLQFPNYSSELNVNALELDDSALYLCASSSLGGADTQYFGPGTRLTVL.

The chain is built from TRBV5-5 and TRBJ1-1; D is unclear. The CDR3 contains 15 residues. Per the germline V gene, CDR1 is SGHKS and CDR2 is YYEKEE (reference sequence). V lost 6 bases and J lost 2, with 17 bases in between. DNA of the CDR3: TGTGCCAGCAAAATTGGGGAGTACGGAAACACTGAAGCTTTCTTT. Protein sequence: CASKIGEYGNTEAFF.

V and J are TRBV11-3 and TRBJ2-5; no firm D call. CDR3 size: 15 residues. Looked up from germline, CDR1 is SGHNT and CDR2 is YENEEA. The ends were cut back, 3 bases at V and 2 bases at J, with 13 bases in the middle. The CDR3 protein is CASSFWQATQETQYF. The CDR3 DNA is TGTGCCAGCAGCTTCTGGCAGGCCACTCAAGAGACCCAGTACTTC.

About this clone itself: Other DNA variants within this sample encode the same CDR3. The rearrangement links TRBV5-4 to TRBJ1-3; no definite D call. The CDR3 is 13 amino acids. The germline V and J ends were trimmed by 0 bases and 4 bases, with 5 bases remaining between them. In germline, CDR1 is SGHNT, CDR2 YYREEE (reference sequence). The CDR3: CASSLAGGNTIYF. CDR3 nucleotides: TGTGCCAGCAGCTTGGCGGGGGGAAACACCATATATTTT.

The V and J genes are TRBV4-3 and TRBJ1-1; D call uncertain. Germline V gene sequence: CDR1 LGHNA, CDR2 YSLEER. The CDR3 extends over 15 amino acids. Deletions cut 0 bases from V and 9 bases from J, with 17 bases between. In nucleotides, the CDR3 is TGCGCCAGCAGCCAAGATTCCGGTAGGAGCCTAAAAGCTTTCTTT. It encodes CASSQDSGRSLKAFF.

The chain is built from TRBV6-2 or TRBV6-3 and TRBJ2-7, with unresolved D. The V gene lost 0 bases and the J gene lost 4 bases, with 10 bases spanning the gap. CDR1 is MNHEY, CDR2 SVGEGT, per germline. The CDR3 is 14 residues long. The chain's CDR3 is CASSYSGISYEQYV. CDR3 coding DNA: TGTGCCAGCAGTTACTCGGGCATCTCTTACGAGCAGTACGTC.